The 11 T cell receptor beta chains given below trace back to one sample, sequenced in a study of T cells in localized non-small cell lung cancer. Generated by immunoSEQ multiplex PCR, the TCRdb table keeps only in-frame clones and is missing some. The table includes about 2,500 clones, 25% detected once. The sequencing used normal lung tissue next to the tumor, collected before any cancer treatment. Receptors were obtained from a man aged 35-69 years with stage II lung adenocarcinoma.

In its sample, this clone was seen a few times. V is TRBV6-8 and J is TRBJ2-7; 8 bases fit TRBD2. The CDR3 totals 13 residues. The germline V gene encodes CDR1 MNHGY and CDR2 SAAAGT. The junction had 3 bases not matched to a gene; V was cut back by 6 bases and J by 2 bases. CDR3 amino acids: CASSREGAYEQYF. DNA of the CDR3: TGTGCCAGCAGCCGGGAGGGGGCCTACGAGCAGTACTTC.

This clone has only a few counts. The DNA of the CDR3 is TGTGCCAGCAGCGTCGTGGGGCAGGGCCGTTTGGGTTCACCCCTCCACTTT. Translating it yields CASSVVGQGRLGSPLHF. The chain joins TRBV11-3 to TRBJ1-6; D is perhaps TRBD1 (5 bases). Trimming removed 5 bases at V and 9 bases at J, with 23 bases between. This CDR3 spans 17 amino acids. CDR1 and CDR2 from the germline V gene are SGHNT and YENEEA.

By share, this clone ranks as large (0.1 to 1%). The chain couples TRBV11-3 to TRBJ2-5; 7 nucleotides agree with TRBD2. CDR1 and CDR2 from the germline V gene are SGHNT and YENEEA. With V trimmed by 6 bases and J by 0 bases, 4 bases remained unmatched. The CDR3 contains 14 residues. CDR3 DNA: TGTGCCAGCAGTAGACGGGGGGACCAAGAGACCCAGTACTTC. Residues: CASSRRGDQETQYF.

This chain uses TRBV9 with TRBJ1-3; D is perhaps TRBD1 (6 bases). Per germline, CDR1 SGDLS and CDR2 YYNGEE. The CDR3 has 16 residues. V gave up 4 bases and J gave up 1 base, with 15 bases separating them. CDR3 sequence (DNA): TGTGCCAGCAGCAAGCGGGACACTGGATCTGGAAACACCATATATTTT. Its translation is CASSKRDTGSGNTIYF.

In its sample, this clone was seen a few times. CDR3 residues: CASSEATGANTGELFF. CDR3 nucleotide sequence: TGTGCCAGCAGCGAGGCCACAGGGGCAAACACCGGGGAGCTGTTTTTT. This chain connects TRBV10-3 to TRBJ2-2, with 7 bases matching TRBD1. CDR3 length equals 16 residues. Germline CDR1 is ENHRY and CDR2 is SYGVKD. J was trimmed by 2 bases and V by 10 bases; bases with no gene match: 13.

The chain employs TRBV19 and TRBJ1-2, with 9 bases identical to TRBD1. The CDR3 contains 15 residues. J lost 6 bases, V lost 0 bases, and 5 bases had no gene match. CDR1 is LNHDA and CDR2 is SQIVND in the germline V gene (reference sequence). As DNA, the CDR3 is TGTGCCAGTAGTATAGATCTCGGGACAGGGAATGGCTACACCTTC. This gives the protein CASSIDLGTGNGYTF.

The chain joins TRBV5-1 to TRBJ2-3, with D possibly matching TRBD1 (5 bases). Trimming stripped 4 bases from V and 0 bases from J, with 18 bases between. The germline CDR1 and CDR2 sequences are SGHRS and YFSETQ. The CDR3 covers 17 residues. This CDR3 is CASSETSGQPSTDTQYF. In DNA, the CDR3 is TGCGCCAGCAGCGAAACGTCAGGGCAGCCGAGCACAGATACGCAGTATTTT.

The chain recombines TRBV15 with TRBJ2-2; D tentatively fits TRBD1 or TRBD2 (5 bases each). The CDR3 sequence is 14 residues long. The V and J ends lost 1 base and 6 bases respectively, with 9 bases between them. Germline V lookup: CDR1 LNHNV, CDR2 YYDKDF (reference sequence). The CDR3 DNA reads TGTGCCACCAGCAGAGGAGAGGGGTCCGGGGAGCTGTTTTTT. Its translation: CATSRGEGSGELFF.

The rearrangement joins TRBV28 to TRBJ1-1, with a tentative D call TRBD1 (5 bases). V lost 8 bases to trimming and J lost 11 bases, with 18 bases between them. Looked up from germline, CDR1 is MDHEN and CDR2 is SYDVKM. This CDR3 has 12 amino acids. The CDR3 loop is CASLYGRGYAFF. The CDR3 DNA sequence: TGTGCCAGCCTCTACGGAAGGGGCTACGCTTTCTTT.

The J gene is TRBJ2-3, the V gene TRBV28, with TRBD2 matching 11 bases. V was clipped by 5 bases and J by 2 bases; unmatched bases: 15. Germline V gene sequence: CDR1 MDHEN, CDR2 SYDVKM. This CDR3 is built from 19 residues. CDR3 loop: CASSLNPRLAGHTTDTQYF. The CDR3 DNA reads as TGTGCCAGCAGTCTAAACCCGAGACTAGCGGGGCACACCACAGATACGCAGTATTTT.

This chain uses TRBV11-3 with TRBJ2-3; D gene ambiguous. Looked up from germline, CDR1 is SGHNT and CDR2 is YENEEA. CDR3 length: 14 amino acids. Trimming took off 3 bases at V and 4 bases at J, with 11 bases between the two ends. The CDR3: CASSLVLDPDTQYF. CDR3 coding DNA: TGTGCCAGCAGCTTGGTGCTAGACCCAGATACGCAGTATTTT.